One and the same sample provided the 14 T cell receptor beta chains below, sequenced in a study of cytomegalovirus exposure and HLA in healthy donors. Clones were sequenced by immunoSEQ multiplex PCR, and TCRdb holds only the in-frame ones, with some missing. This table holds some 84,000 clones, roughly 93% found once. The specimen sequenced was PBMCs. These TCRs come from a man aged 30 to 45 in good health and CMV-seronegative.

The chain carries TRBV6-1 and TRBJ2-7; TRBD2 aligns across 8 bases. CDR3 length: 15 residues. V shed 7 bases, J shed 0 bases, and the junction held 8 bases outside the gene matches. Germline loops: CDR1 MNHNS, CDR2 SASEGT. The CDR3 sequence is CASTGGGLSSYEQYF. The CDR3 coding sequence is TGTGCCAGCACGGGGGGGGGACTGAGCTCCTACGAGCAGTACTTC.

The V gene is TRBV4-2, the J gene TRBJ2-7; 12 bases are a match to TRBD2. Germline CDR1 and CDR2: LGHNA and YNFKEQ. The trim removed 0 bases at V and 7 bases at J, leaving 13 bases unmatched. This CDR3 is 18 amino acids long. In DNA, the CDR3 is TGTGCCAGCAGCCAAGAACCTGGGGTGCTAGCGGGGGGGAGGGAGCAGTACTTC. It is translated as CASSQEPGVLAGGREQYF.

The chain recombines TRBV28 with TRBJ2-3; D might be TRBD2 (6 bases). This CDR3 spans 18 amino acids. V was trimmed by 4 bases and J by 4 bases, leaving 24 bases between them. Germline values: CDR1 MDHEN, CDR2 SYDVKM. As DNA, the CDR3 is TGTGCCAGCAGTTCGCGCGGGGACTGGTCCGCCGCTGCAGATACGCAGTATTTT. It translates to CASSSRGDWSAAADTQYF.

V and J are TRBV29-1 and TRBJ2-2; a possible D gene is TRBD1 (6 bases). Per the germline V gene, CDR1 is SQVTM and CDR2 is ANQGSEA. The CDR3 runs 13 residues. Trimming took 6 bases from V and 2 from J, leaving 10 bases between them. The DNA of the CDR3 is TGCAGCGTCGGACAGATTAACACCGGGGAGCTGTTTTTT. The encoded protein is CSVGQINTGELFF.

The gene calls are TRBV5-3 and TRBJ1-1; D uncertain. TRBV5-3 is noted as an ORF with a role that remains uncertain. Trimming removed 4 bases at V and 2 bases at J, with 9 bases between. The CDR3 has 13 amino acids. CDR3 bases: TGTGCCAGAAGCGCCGACATAAACACTGAAGCTTTCTTT. Protein product: CARSADINTEAFF.

This clone was counted once. J is TRBJ1-1 and V is TRBV29-1; D gene unclear. Germline V gene data show CDR1 as SQVTM and CDR2 as ANQGSEA. CDR3 length: 13 residues. Between the trimmed V and J ends, which lost 4 bases and 7 bases, there was a span of 16 bases. The CDR3 DNA is TGCAGCGTTGGCCCATCAGGTAATAGTGAAGCTTTCTTT. This translates into CSVGPSGNSEAFF.

The chain links TRBV29-1 to TRBJ2-1; D call uncertain. This CDR3 contains 11 residues. Germline loops: CDR1 SQVTM, CDR2 ANQGSEA. V was shortened by 4 bases and J by 5 bases, with 6 bases between the two germline ends. CDR3 in amino acids: CSVGQNNEQFF. The CDR3 nucleotides are TGCAGCGTTGGGCAGAACAATGAGCAGTTCTTC.

This chain connects TRBV6-1 to TRBJ2-7, with D maybe TRBD2 (5 bases). The V end was cut by 2 bases, the J end by 0 bases, with 11 bases between. CDR1 and CDR2 from the germline V gene are MNHNS and SASEGT. The CDR3 is 15 residues long. The CDR3 spells CASSERGWGSYEQYF. DNA for the CDR3: TGTGCCAGCAGTGAACGGGGATGGGGCTCCTACGAGCAGTACTTC.

V gene TRBV6-1 combines with J gene TRBJ2-7, with TRBD2 matching 8 bases. This CDR3 contains 18 residues. V shed 0 bases, J shed 1 base, and the junction held 11 bases outside the gene matches. CDR1 MNHNS and CDR2 SASEGT come from the germline V gene. The CDR3 is CASSEAPPGTRRSYEQYF. The CDR3 DNA reads as TGTGCCAGCAGTGAAGCGCCTCCCGGGACTAGAAGATCCTACGAGCAGTACTTC.

This chain joins TRBV18 and TRBJ1-5, with D hard to call. Per germline, CDR1 KGHSH and CDR2 LQKENI. Trimming shortened V by 6 bases and J by 5 bases, and 14 bases separated the two germline ends. The CDR3 is made up of 14 amino acids. DNA of the CDR3: TGTGCCAGCTCGCCTCAGTCGGGGTATCAGCCCCAGCATTTT. Its translation: CASSPQSGYQPQHF. The complete variable domain, with remaining parts taken from reference TRBV18 and TRBJ1-5, reads NAGVMQNPRHLVRRRGQEARLRCSPMKGHSHVYWYRQLPEEGLKFMVYLQKENIIDESGMPKERFSAEFPKEGPSILRIQQVVRGDSAAYFCASSPQSGYQPQHFGDGTRLSIL.

The V and J genes are TRBV9 and TRBJ2-1; weak D call: TRBD1 (6 bases). V was pared by 4 bases and J by 1 base, with 15 bases between. The V gene's germline CDR1 is SGDLS and CDR2 YYNGEE. This CDR3 spans 16 amino acids. The CDR3 DNA sequence: TGTGCCAGCAGCCCAATCGTGGGGGCGTCCTACAATGAGCAGTTCTTC. Its protein is CASSPIVGASYNEQFF.

This rearrangement joins TRBV7-2 to TRBJ2-7; 14 positions agree with TRBD2. Germline CDR1 and CDR2: SGHTA and FQGNSA. This CDR3 has 18 residues. J gave up 0 bases and V 5 bases, and 9 bases lay outside the gene matches. The CDR3 coding sequence is TGTGCCAGCAGCCCTGAGCGGACTAGCGGGGGGTTCTCCTACGAGCAGTACTTC. Translated, it gives CASSPERTSGGFSYEQYF.

J is TRBJ1-2 and V is TRBV6-5; 7 bases agree with TRBD1. The CDR3 consists of 14 residues. The V gene end was trimmed by 5 bases and the J gene end by 3 bases; junction bases not matched to a gene: 6. CDR1 MNHEY and CDR2 SVGAGI come from the germline V gene. This CDR3 reads CASSPPGTDYGYTF. For the CDR3, the DNA is TGTGCCAGCAGTCCCCCCGGGACAGACTATGGCTACACCTTC.

The sample holds one count of this clone. The chain uses TRBV9 and TRBJ2-3, with TRBD2 matching over 8 bases. The CDR3 totals 16 residues. The J segment lost 4 bases and the V segment lost 1 base, leaving 8 bases of the junction unmatched. Germline V CDR1 and CDR2: SGDLS, YYNGEE. The CDR3 loop reads CASSVNPAGESDTQYF. The CDR3 region has the DNA TGTGCCAGCAGCGTAAACCCAGCGGGAGAATCAGATACGCAGTATTTT.